These 23 T cell receptor beta chains share one sample of origin, sequenced in a study of response to subunit inactivated influenza vaccine. MiXCR was run by TCRdb on the RT-PCR reads, yielding one entry per CDR3 protein. Found here are 500,000 to 600,000 distinct CDR3 sequences, 13% of them singletons; the top ten hold about an eighth. The source material was PBMCs from blood, sampled roughly 45 days after vaccination. The receptors originated from a man between 45 and 60 years old who received an inactivated influenza vaccine.

The chain couples TRBV6-2 or TRBV6-3 to TRBJ2-7; 11 nucleotides match TRBD2. Germline-derived CDR1 and CDR2 are MNHEY and SVGEGT. The CDR3 is 15 amino acids. Trimming cost V 2 bases and J 3 bases; bases outside gene matches: 3. CDR3 amino acids: CASSYVAGGFYEQYF. The CDR3, as DNA: TGTGCCAGCAGTTACGTAGCGGGAGGGTTCTACGAGCAGTACTTC.

This clonotype showed up many times. The V gene is TRBV12-3 or TRBV12-4, the J gene TRBJ2-4; D not resolved. This CDR3 comprises 16 residues. V lost 1 base and J lost 0, with 10 bases in between. The CDR3 nucleotides are TGTGCCAGCAGTTTAGAGGTAGTTACAGCCAAAAACATTCAGTACTTC. It translates to CASSLEVVTAKNIQYF.

There are a few counts of this clonotype. The chain is built from TRBV12-3 or TRBV12-4 and TRBJ1-2; a weak D match, TRBD1 (6 bases). Trimming cost V 5 bases and J 6 bases, with 13 bases left between them. The CDR3 spans 13 residues. The CDR3 sequence is CASSEQGVDGYTF. The DNA for the CDR3 is TGTGCCAGCAGTGAACAGGGCGTGGATGGCTACACCTTC.

This clonotype was recorded many times. V gene TRBV29-1 combines with J gene TRBJ2-1; no reliable D call. V shed 4 bases and J shed 4 bases, with 5 bases lying between them. Germline CDR1 and CDR2: SQVTM and ANQGSEA. This CDR3 has 11 amino acids. CDR3 sequence (DNA): TGCAGCGTTGGAAAGTACAATGAGCAGTTCTTC. Amino acids: CSVGKYNEQFF.

This clonotype was counted at least ten times. V usage is TRBV5-1 and J usage is TRBJ2-3; D unresolved. Germline CDR1 is SGHRS and CDR2 is YFSETQ. The CDR3 loop spans 13 amino acids. V lost 0 bases and J lost 2, with 4 bases in between. The CDR3 DNA follows: TGCGCCAGCAGCTTGGTTCCCACAGATACGCAGTATTTT. The encoded protein is CASSLVPTDTQYF.

V is TRBV7-2 and J is TRBJ2-1, with 10 bases lining up with TRBD1. J gave up 6 bases and V 7 bases, and 9 bases lay outside the gene matches. This CDR3 is built from 15 residues. Germline-derived CDR1 and CDR2 are SGHTA and FQGNSA. CDR3 protein: CASNPRGQGINEQFF. In nucleotides, the CDR3 is TGTGCCAGCAACCCTAGGGGACAGGGGATCAATGAGCAGTTCTTC.

This clonotype was detected a few times. The chain links TRBV29-1 to TRBJ2-7, with TRBD1 matching 7 bases. CDR3 length: 13 residues. J gave up 7 bases and V 6 bases, and 12 bases lay outside the gene matches. Per the germline V gene, CDR1 is SQVTM and CDR2 is ANQGSEA. CDR3 in amino acids: CSVFSQGMREQYF. CDR3 sequence (DNA): TGCAGCGTCTTTTCACAGGGGATGAGGGAGCAGTACTTC.

This clonotype was picked up a small number of times. The V and J genes are TRBV18 and TRBJ1-2, with D hard to call. V was pared by 1 base and J by 0 bases, with 9 bases between. The CDR3 is 15 amino acids. CDR1 and CDR2 from the germline V gene are KGHSH and LQKENI. The CDR3 here is CASSPQGWANYGYTF. The CDR3 DNA reads as TGTGCCAGCTCACCACAGGGTTGGGCTAACTATGGCTACACCTTC.

V and J are TRBV6-4 and TRBJ2-6, with D possibly matching TRBD2 (5 bases). Germline V gives CDR1 MRHNA, CDR2 SNTAGT. CDR3 size: 16 residues. Trimming stripped 8 bases from V and 2 bases from J, with 16 bases between. The CDR3 sequence: CASAPAEVTGANVLTF. The DNA of the CDR3 is TGTGCCAGCGCCCCGGCGGAGGTAACTGGGGCCAACGTCCTGACTTTC.

This clonotype showed up many times. The V call is TRBV10-3, the J call TRBJ2-1; 11 bases agree with TRBD2. The CDR3 runs to 16 residues. Germline loops: CDR1 ENHRY, CDR2 SYGVKD. Trimming cost V 5 bases and J 5 bases; bases outside gene matches: 8. CDR3 DNA: TGTGCCATCAGTAAAGGGCTAGCGGGGGGTAACAATGAGCAGTTCTTC. Translating gives CAISKGLAGGNNEQFF.

This clonotype was observed many times. The chain recombines TRBV4-2 with TRBJ1-1, with D uncertain. Germline V gene lookup returns CDR1 LGHNA and CDR2 YNFKEQ. V lost 1 base to trimming and J lost 0 bases, with 9 bases between them. There are 15 residues in the CDR3. Here the CDR3 reads CASSQGPGMNTEAFF. Written as DNA, the CDR3 is TGTGCCAGCAGCCAAGGTCCGGGAATGAACACTGAAGCTTTCTTT.

This chain uses TRBV28 with TRBJ2-5; D perhaps matches TRBD2 (5 bases). The CDR3 has 14 residues. The ends were cut back, 5 bases at V and 5 bases at J, with 15 bases in the middle. In germline, CDR1 is MDHEN, CDR2 SYDVKM. CDR3 sequence reads: CASSRHSGMETQYF. The DNA for the CDR3 is TGTGCCAGCAGTCGCCACTCGGGGATGGAGACCCAGTACTTC. The full variable domain, with the rest looked up from reference TRBV28 and TRBJ2-5, is DVKVTQSSRYLVKRTGEKVFLECVQDMDHENMFWYRQDPGLGLRLIYFSYDVKMKEKGDIPEGYSVSREKKERFSLILESASTNQTSMYLCASSRHSGMETQYFGPGTRLLVL.

A remark on this clonotype: Compared with germline, one end of the junction differs, possibly owing to a read error. The gene calls are TRBV20-1 and TRBJ2-3; 8 positions agree with TRBD2. The germline V gene has CDR1 DFQATT and CDR2 SNEGSKA (reference sequence). The CDR3 loop spans 13 amino acids. The CDR3 sequence is CSAKAGSGVTHYF. CDR3 DNA: TGCAGTGCTAAAGCGGGTAGCGGGGTTACGCATTATTTT.

This clonotype was seen ten or more times. The V gene is TRBV5-6, the J gene TRBJ1-1; D uncertain. This CDR3 spans 13 amino acids. Trimming shortened V by 0 bases and J by 3 bases, and 6 bases separated the two germline ends. Germline CDR1 SGHDT, CDR2 YYEEEE. The CDR3 region is CASSLVGYTEAFF. In DNA, the CDR3 is TGTGCCAGCAGCTTGGTGGGATACACTGAAGCTTTCTTT. Full variable domain (remainder filled in from reference TRBV5-6 and TRBJ1-1): DAGVTQSPTHLIKTRGQQVTLRCSPKSGHDTVSWYQQALGQGPQFIFQYYEEEERQRGNFPDRFSGHQFPNYSSELNVNALLLGDSALYLCASSLVGYTEAFFGQGTRLTVV.

The sample holds a few counts of this clonotype. This sequence joins TRBV6-5 and TRBJ2-7; 9 bases agree with TRBD2. The CDR3 is made up of 15 amino acids. Germline V lookup: CDR1 MNHEY, CDR2 SVGAGI. Germline trimming cut 2 bases from V and 3 bases from J; bases unmatched to any gene: 5. CDR3 in DNA: TGTGCCAGCAGTTACGGCGCTAGCGGGAACTACGAGCAGTACTTC. Amino acids: CASSYGASGNYEQYF.

The CDR3 coding sequence is TGCAGTGCTAGAGATCCCGATGGGACTAGCGGGATCCACGAGCAGTACTTC. Translation gives CSARDPDGTSGIHEQYF. The genes are TRBV20-1 and TRBJ2-7; 13 bases are shared with TRBD2. The CDR3 spans 17 residues. Germline V CDR1 and CDR2: DFQATT, SNEGSKA (reference sequence). The V segment lost 0 bases and the J segment 5 bases; nucleotides outside the gene matches: 10.

This clonotype was seen at least ten times. The chain's CDR3 is CASSQGDRDSNEQFF. The CDR3 DNA follows: TGCGCCAGCAGCCAAGGTGACCGGGACTCGAATGAGCAGTTCTTC. This chain uses TRBV4-3 with TRBJ2-1; maybe TRBD2 (6 bases). Germline assignment: CDR1 LGHNA and CDR2 YSLEER. The length of the CDR3 is 15 residues. Trimming cost V 1 base and J 7 bases, with 14 bases left between them.

The chain has TRBV15 and TRBJ1-2; D possibly corresponds to TRBD1 (5 bases). V was clipped by 1 base and J by 7 bases, with 10 bases between them. CDR3 length: 13 amino acids. Germline loops: CDR1 LNHNV, CDR2 YYDKDF (reference sequence). CDR3 in amino acids: CATSRGGDGGYTF. The CDR3 nucleotides are TGTGCCACCAGCAGAGGAGGGGATGGTGGCTACACCTTC.

A single count supports this clonotype. The J gene is TRBJ2-7, the V gene TRBV7-9, with a weak D call TRBD2 (5 bases). This CDR3 region has 14 residues. Looked up from germline, CDR1 is SEHNR and CDR2 is FQNEAQ (reference sequence). V lost 4 bases to trimming and J lost 3 bases, with 13 bases between them. The CDR3 sequence: CASSSTFGIYEQYF. The CDR3 bases are TGTGCCAGCAGCTCCACCTTCGGGATCTACGAGCAGTACTTC.

This clonotype was seen only a few times. The J gene is TRBJ2-1, the V gene TRBV5-4; TRBD2 matches 8 bases. Germline V gene sequence: CDR1 SGHNT, CDR2 YYREEE (reference sequence). Unmatched junction bases numbered 6, after V lost 1 base and J lost 6 bases. There are 15 residues in the CDR3. CDR3 sequence reads: CASSLIGGAGNEQFF. In DNA form, the CDR3 reads TGTGCCAGCAGCTTGATCGGGGGGGCCGGCAATGAGCAGTTCTTC.

On this clonotype itself: One end of the junction varies from germline; a read error may be responsible. The chain joins TRBV20-1 to TRBJ2-3, with D maybe TRBD2 (6 bases). Germline V gene lookup returns CDR1 DFQATT and CDR2 SNEGSKA (reference sequence). The CDR3 totals 14 residues. The CDR3 nucleotides are TGCAGTGCTAGCGCGGGGCACCTCACAGATACGCAGTGTTTT. Translated, it gives CSASAGHLTDTQCF.

The rearrangement links TRBV20-1 to TRBJ2-5, with D perhaps TRBD2 (6 bases). CDR3 length: 16 amino acids. V lost 0 bases, J lost 5 bases, and 19 bases lay in between. Germline-derived CDR1 and CDR2 are DFQATT and SNEGSKA (reference sequence). CDR3 in DNA: TGCAGTGCTAGAGATTCGGGCCTAGCGTGGTTCGAGACCCAGTACTTC. Residues: CSARDSGLAWFETQYF.

This clonotype was seen more than once but under ten times. The rearrangement links TRBV6-5 to TRBJ1-2; D perhaps matches TRBD1 (6 bases). Germline CDR1 MNHEY, CDR2 SVGAGI. V was pared by 3 bases and J by 0 bases, with 11 bases between. This CDR3 comprises 15 residues. The CDR3 bases are TGTGCCAGCAGTTATACAGGGTTATCTAACTATGGCTACACCTTC. The encoded protein is CASSYTGLSNYGYTF.